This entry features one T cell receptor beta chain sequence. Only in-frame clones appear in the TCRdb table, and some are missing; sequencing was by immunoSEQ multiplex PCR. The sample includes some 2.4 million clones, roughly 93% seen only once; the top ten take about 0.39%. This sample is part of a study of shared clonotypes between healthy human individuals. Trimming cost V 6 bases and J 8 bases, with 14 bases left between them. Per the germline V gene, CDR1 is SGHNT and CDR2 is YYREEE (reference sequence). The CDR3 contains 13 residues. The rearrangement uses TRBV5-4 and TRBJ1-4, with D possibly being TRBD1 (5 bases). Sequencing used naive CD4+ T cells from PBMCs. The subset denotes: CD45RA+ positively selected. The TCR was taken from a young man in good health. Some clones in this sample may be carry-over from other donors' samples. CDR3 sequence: CASTLGGGEKLFF. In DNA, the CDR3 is TGTGCCAGCACTCTCGGGGGAGGAGAAAAACTGTTTTTT.